This is a list of T cell receptor beta chains from one sample in a study of shared clonotypes between healthy human individuals. TCRdb's table, derived via immunoSEQ multiplex PCR, lists solely in-frame clones and lacks some. The table lists around 2.1 million clones, roughly 91% of them singletons. Input material: naive CD8+ T cells from PBMCs. The origin of the receptors is a man between 18 and 35 years old in good health. Some clones in this sample may be carry-over from other donors' samples. Each CDR3 is given with its conserved first and last residue.

V gene: TRBV13; J gene: TRBJ2-7; CDR3 length: 12; CDR3 protein: CASSPRGYEQYF
V gene: TRBV5-6; J gene: TRBJ1-1; CDR3 length: 16; CDR3 protein: CASSSRVGKGLPEAFF
V gene: TRBV13; J gene: TRBJ1-3; CDR3 length: 16; CDR3 protein: CASSSRDRVPGNTIYF
V gene: TRBV4-2; J gene: TRBJ2-5; CDR3 length: 16; CDR3 protein: CASSQVAGGPLETQYF
V gene: TRBV19; J gene: TRBJ1-2; CDR3 length: 15; CDR3 protein: CASSIFPKRLSGYTF
V gene: TRBV9; J gene: TRBJ2-7; CDR3 length: 17; CDR3 protein: CASSAFGTANDAYEQYF
V gene: TRBV19; J gene: TRBJ1-1; CDR3 length: 13; CDR3 protein: CASSISSVGEAFF
V gene: TRBV5-6; J gene: TRBJ1-2; CDR3 length: 14; CDR3 protein: CASSSGTGPDGYTF
V gene: TRBV5-6; J gene: TRBJ2-3; CDR3 length: 15; CDR3 protein: CASSLGMGGPDTQYF
V gene: TRBV5-1; J gene: TRBJ2-1; CDR3 length: 17; CDR3 protein: CASSLDQAGGEDNEQFF
V gene: TRBV29-1; J gene: TRBJ2-7; CDR3 length: 13; CDR3 protein: CSVEDRISYEQYF
V gene: TRBV18; J gene: TRBJ2-7; CDR3 length: 16; CDR3 protein: CASSPLRTGGNYEQYF
V gene: TRBV1; J gene: TRBJ1-1; CDR3 length: 19; CDR3 protein: CTSSLRREGDRGVNTEAFF
V gene: TRBV28; J gene: TRBJ2-7; CDR3 length: 12; CDR3 protein: CASGTGYYEQYF
V gene: TRBV27; J gene: TRBJ2-1; CDR3 length: 15; CDR3 protein: CASSLGTSGRSEQFF
V gene: TRBV10-3; J gene: TRBJ1-1; CDR3 length: 12; CDR3 protein: CAISESTGEAFF
V gene: TRBV7-6; J gene: TRBJ2-1; CDR3 length: 19; CDR3 protein: CASSLVGGRPGRSYNEQFF
V gene: TRBV2; J gene: TRBJ2-1; CDR3 length: 14; CDR3 protein: CASYGAVSYNEQFF
V gene: TRBV4-1; J gene: TRBJ2-7; CDR3 length: 15; CDR3 protein: CASSQVGDGVHEQYF
V gene: TRBV14; J gene: TRBJ1-2; CDR3 length: 14; CDR3 protein: CASSQDQRDHGYTF
V gene: TRBV7-6; J gene: TRBJ2-1; CDR3 length: 16; CDR3 protein: CASSLGLGSGNNEQFF
V gene: TRBV9; J gene: TRBJ1-4; CDR3 length: 15; CDR3 protein: CASSQTGNFNEKLFF
V gene: TRBV7-9; J gene: TRBJ2-3; CDR3 length: 14; CDR3 protein: CAIRGSLSTDTQYF
V gene: TRBV9; J gene: TRBJ2-2; CDR3 length: 16; CDR3 protein: CASSVLPGQSTGELFF
V gene: TRBV4-3; J gene: TRBJ2-7; CDR3 length: 18; CDR3 protein: CASSQGTSGSDVAYEQYF
V gene: TRBV27; J gene: TRBJ2-1; CDR3 length: 12; CDR3 protein: CASSPKGGEQFF
V gene: TRBV9; J gene: TRBJ2-7; CDR3 length: 13; CDR3 protein: CASSPDRVDEQYF
V gene: TRBV7-3; J gene: TRBJ2-1; CDR3 length: 13; CDR3 protein: CASSYYAVDEQFF
V gene: TRBV9; J gene: TRBJ2-1; CDR3 length: 13; CDR3 protein: CASSISRGDEQFF
V gene: TRBV18; J gene: TRBJ1-1; CDR3 length: 13; CDR3 protein: CASSPTGILEAFF
V gene: TRBV6-5; J gene: TRBJ2-3; CDR3 length: 16; CDR3 protein: CASSYSVAGRTDTQYF
V gene: TRBV9; J gene: TRBJ1-1; CDR3 length: 13; CDR3 protein: CASSGRGATEAFF
V gene: TRBV5-1; J gene: TRBJ2-7; CDR3 length: 15; CDR3 protein: CASSWGEGTRYEQYF
V gene: TRBV27; J gene: TRBJ2-2; CDR3 length: 15; CDR3 protein: CASSLGPGVTGELFF
V gene: TRBV4-1; J gene: TRBJ1-1; CDR3 length: 15; CDR3 protein: CASSQVKGMNTEAFF
V gene: TRBV6-5; J gene: TRBJ1-2; CDR3 length: 14; CDR3 protein: CASGYMGGAAGYTF
V gene: TRBV4-3; J gene: TRBJ2-5; CDR3 length: 15; CDR3 protein: CASSQGRQLQETQYF
V gene: TRBV7-9; J gene: TRBJ1-4; CDR3 length: 16; CDR3 protein: CASSTTGGEPNEKLFF
V gene: TRBV5-1; J gene: TRBJ2-7; CDR3 length: 15; CDR3 protein: CASSLLPNKLPEQYF
V gene: TRBV14; J gene: TRBJ2-7; CDR3 length: 14; CDR3 protein: CASSLWDSAYEQYF
V gene: TRBV28; J gene: TRBJ2-1; CDR3 length: 18; CDR3 protein: CASSLLVLGGEGYNEQFF
V gene: TRBV7-6; J gene: TRBJ2-1; CDR3 length: 17; CDR3 protein: CASSLGFGGRALNEQFF
V gene: TRBV27; J gene: TRBJ2-7; CDR3 length: 13; CDR3 protein: CASSPITSSEQYF
V gene: TRBV10-3; J gene: TRBJ2-7; CDR3 length: 12; CDR3 protein: CAISDNSYEQYF
V gene: TRBV5-1; J gene: TRBJ1-1; CDR3 length: 16; CDR3 protein: CASSLFPGGASTEAFF